The 17 T cell receptor beta chains below all came from one sample that was sequenced in a study of CD8 T cells in ankylosing spondylitis. Study results and limitations: In ankylosing spondylitis blood, a motif of eight highly homologous TCR beta variants appeared characteristic.

TCRdb ran MiXCR on the 5' RACE reads and lists one entry per CDR3 protein. This sample has 700,000 to 850,000 distinct CDR3 sequences, with about 11% found just once. No antigen has been assigned to these receptors. Sequencing was carried out using blood, either unsorted or a sorted T cell fraction (not recorded which). These receptors were taken from a male donor with ankylosing spondylitis.

This clonotype has more than one count but fewer than ten. The J gene is TRBJ1-4, the V gene TRBV3-1, with D perhaps matching TRBD1 (5 bases). Germline V gives CDR1 LGHDT, CDR2 YNNKEL (reference sequence). The CDR3 runs to 14 residues. Between the trimmed V and J ends, which lost 4 bases and 4 bases, there was a span of 10 bases. CDR3 bases: TGTGCCAGCAGCCCTGACAGCCTTAATGAAAAACTGTTTTTT. This codes for CASSPDSLNEKLFF. The full variable domain, completed using reference TRBV3-1 and TRBJ1-4, is DTAVSQTPKYLVTQMGNDKSIKCEQNLGHDTMYWYKQDSKKFLKIMFSYNNKELIINETVPNRFSPKSPDKAHLNLHINSLELGDSAVYFCASSPDSLNEKLFFGSGTQLSVL.

The sample holds a few counts of this clonotype. The chain links TRBV7-2 to TRBJ2-3; D perhaps matches TRBD2 (6 bases). This CDR3 is built from 15 residues. Germline lookup yields CDR1 SGHTA and CDR2 FQGNSA. V was shortened by 8 bases and J by 6 bases, with 21 bases between the two germline ends. The CDR3 DNA reads TGTGCCAGCGTCGGGGTTGGGGGGAGCGCCGATACGCAGTATTTT. Translated, it gives CASVGVGGSADTQYF.

The chain employs TRBV20-1 and TRBJ2-3; 10 bases agree with TRBD2. The CDR3 covers 14 residues. The V segment lost 4 bases and the J segment 11 bases; nucleotides outside the gene matches: 12. CDR1 and CDR2 from the germline V gene are DFQATT and SNEGSKA (reference sequence). This chain's CDR3 is CSATLAGGASGQYF. The CDR3 DNA follows: TGCAGTGCTACCTTAGCGGGGGGAGCATCGGGGCAGTATTTT.

Only a few counts were recorded for this clonotype. The chain is built from TRBV6-1 and TRBJ2-7, with 8 bases matching TRBD1. There are 14 residues in the CDR3. The V gene's germline CDR1 is MNHNS and CDR2 SASEGT. The trim removed 7 bases at V and 2 bases at J, leaving 7 bases unmatched. CDR3 in DNA: TGTGCCAGCACTATGACAGGGGCGGCCTACGAGCAGTACTTC. Translated: CASTMTGAAYEQYF.

A few counts support this clonotype. The J gene is TRBJ1-4, the V gene TRBV4-2, with TRBD1 matching 9 bases. The CDR3 is 18 residues long. V was clipped by 4 bases and J by 0 bases; unmatched bases: 9. Germline V gene data show CDR1 as LGHNA and CDR2 as YNFKEQ. CDR3 residues: CASSRSGTGLTTNEKLFF. CDR3 nucleotide sequence: TGTGCCAGCAGCCGTTCCGGGACAGGGCTTACAACTAATGAAAAACTGTTTTTT.

The rearrangement links TRBV7-9 to TRBJ2-7, with unresolved D. CDR1 is SEHNR and CDR2 is FQNEAQ in the germline V gene (reference sequence). V lost 2 bases, J lost 5 bases, and 13 bases lay in between. This CDR3 comprises 14 residues. This CDR3 is CASSLMGFGNEQYF. As DNA, the CDR3 is TGTGCCAGCAGCTTAATGGGCTTTGGGAACGAGCAGTACTTC. Together with reference TRBV7-9 and TRBJ2-7, the CDR3 gives the full variable domain: DTGVSQNPRHKITKRGQNVTFRCDPISEHNRLYWYRQTLGQGPEFLTYFQNEAQLEKSRLLSDRFSAERPKGSFSTLEIQRTEQGDSAMYLCASSLMGFGNEQYFGPGTRLTVT.

This chain links TRBV20-1 with TRBJ1-1; D gene ambiguous. The CDR3 has 14 residues. Germline assignment: CDR1 DFQATT and CDR2 SNEGSKA (reference sequence). V lost 0 bases and J lost 5, with 13 bases in between. The CDR3 DNA is TGCAGTGCTAGAGATCTGGGAATTGAAACTGAAGCTTTCTTT. Amino acids: CSARDLGIETEAFF.

The chain employs TRBV15 and TRBJ1-5; 7 nucleotides agree with TRBD1. Trimming cost V 6 bases and J 3 bases; bases outside gene matches: 17. Germline CDR1 and CDR2: LNHNV and YYDKDF (reference sequence). There are 18 residues in the CDR3. CDR3 bases: TGTGCCACCAGAGGTGGAGGGGGCGGTTTATCGGCCAATCAGCCCCAGCATTTT. It translates to CATRGGGGGLSANQPQHF.

The J gene is TRBJ2-2, the V gene TRBV20-1; weak D call: TRBD1 (5 bases). Trimming stripped 4 bases from V and 7 bases from J, with 16 bases between. This CDR3 contains 14 residues. In germline, CDR1 is DFQATT, CDR2 SNEGSKA (reference sequence). The CDR3 sequence: CSATSWGQGGELFF. The CDR3 DNA reads as TGCAGTGCTACAAGCTGGGGCCAGGGCGGGGAGCTGTTTTTT.

CDR3 coding DNA: TGTGCCAGCACCTCAAGCCGGGACTGGAACTACGAGCAGTACTTC. Translation: CASTSSRDWNYEQYF. The chain couples TRBV25-1 to TRBJ2-7; D possibly corresponds to TRBD2 (6 bases). This CDR3 region has 15 residues. Germline V gives CDR1 MGHDK, CDR2 SYGVNS. V was trimmed by 7 bases and J by 3 bases, leaving 19 bases between them.

This clonotype was seen ten or more times. The V and J genes are TRBV29-1 and TRBJ2-1, with 8 bases matching TRBD2. Germline V gene data show CDR1 as SQVTM and CDR2 as ANQGSEA. CDR3 length: 11 amino acids. The junction had 5 bases not matched to a gene; V was cut back by 7 bases and J by 9 bases. The CDR3: CSGAGAGEQFF. The CDR3 DNA reads as TGCAGCGGAGCGGGAGCGGGTGAGCAGTTCTTC.

This clonotype appeared many times. This chain's CDR3 is CASSSWGGNTEAFF. CDR3 nucleotide sequence: TGTGCCAGCAGTTCATGGGGTGGGAACACTGAAGCTTTCTTT. This rearrangement joins TRBV12-3 or TRBV12-4 to TRBJ1-1; no firm D call. This CDR3 has 14 residues. Trimming pared 4 bases from V and 1 base from J, leaving 10 bases between.

The gene calls are TRBV18 and TRBJ2-7; TRBD1 or TRBD2 may be the D gene (5 bases each). The length of the CDR3 is 15 residues. Trimming stripped 3 bases from V and 2 bases from J, with 14 bases between. From germline, CDR1 is KGHSH and CDR2 LQKENI. CDR3 protein: CASSPGTGITYEQYF. For the CDR3, the DNA is TGTGCCAGCTCACCCGGGACGGGGATCACCTACGAGCAGTACTTC.

The chain employs TRBV3-1 and TRBJ2-1; TRBD1 is a possible D gene (6 bases). Germline V gene data show CDR1 as LGHDT and CDR2 as YNNKEL (reference sequence). The V gene lost 7 bases and the J gene lost 8 bases, with 18 bases spanning the gap. The CDR3 covers 14 residues. In nucleotides, the CDR3 is TGTGCCAGCACCCTAATGACAGGCTCCCATGAGCAGTTCTTC. It specifies CASTLMTGSHEQFF.

In this sample, this clonotype turned up a few times. The V and J genes are TRBV12-3 or TRBV12-4 and TRBJ1-2; D unresolved. This CDR3 spans 12 amino acids. The V gene lost 3 bases and the J gene lost 7 bases, with 9 bases spanning the gap. CDR3 sequence reads: CASSFMWGGYTF. The CDR3 DNA follows: TGTGCCAGCAGTTTCATGTGGGGTGGCTACACCTTC.

There are a few counts of this clonotype. The chain uses TRBV20-1 and TRBJ2-1, with D possibly matching TRBD2 (5 bases). The CDR3 has 14 residues. V lost 6 bases to trimming and J lost 4 bases, with 16 bases between them. The germline CDR1 and CDR2 sequences are DFQATT and SNEGSKA (reference sequence). The CDR3 spells CSAPPPGKYNEQFF. CDR3 bases: TGCAGTGCACCTCCGCCGGGGAAATACAATGAGCAGTTCTTC.

This clonotype was recorded many times. V is TRBV6-5 and J is TRBJ2-5, with D possibly matching TRBD2 (6 bases). Germline CDR1 MNHEY, CDR2 SVGAGI. The CDR3 consists of 17 residues. V was clipped by 5 bases and J by 4 bases, with 23 bases between them. This chain's CDR3 is CASSLRASGYGGETQYF. Here the CDR3 DNA reads TGTGCCAGCAGTCTACGGGCGAGCGGATACGGGGGAGAGACCCAGTACTTC.